Shown below are 4 T cell receptor beta chains from a single sample sequenced in a study of blood T cell repertoires in COVID-19. The data were produced by immunoSEQ multiplex PCR, yet TCRdb's version contains in-frame clones alone and is incomplete. The sample gives roughly 250,000 clones, 82% of which show up once; about 5.3% is in the top ten. The sample comprised peripheral blood. These receptors all stem from a woman aged 80 or older with active or convalescent COVID-19.

This clone was detected only a few times. The rearrangement links TRBV29-1 to TRBJ1-2, with TRBD1 matching 8 bases. Trimming at V came to 6 bases and at J to 4 bases, leaving 10 bases not matched to a gene. This CDR3 is built from 14 residues. Germline CDR1 and CDR2: SQVTM and ANQGSEA. Here the CDR3 reads CSVDLQGEGYGYTF. As DNA, the CDR3 is TGCAGCGTAGATTTACAGGGGGAGGGCTATGGCTACACCTTC. Drawing the rest from reference TRBV29-1 and TRBJ1-2, the complete variable domain is SAVISQKPSRDICQRGTSLTIQCQVDSQVTMMFWYRQQPGQSLTLIATANQGSEATYESGFVIDKFPISRPNLTFSTLTVSNMSPEDSSIYLCSVDLQGEGYGYTFGSGTRLTVV.

The chain combines TRBV5-1 with TRBJ1-6; 7 bases are shared with TRBD1. J was trimmed by 6 bases and V by 1 base; bases with no gene match: 4. This CDR3 comprises 15 residues. Germline values: CDR1 SGHRS, CDR2 YFSETQ. CDR3 nucleotide sequence: TGCGCCAGCAGCTTGTCGACAGGGAGTAATTCACCCCTCCACTTT. Encoded protein: CASSLSTGSNSPLHF. The full variable domain, with the rest looked up from reference TRBV5-1 and TRBJ1-6, is KAGVTQTPRYLIKTRGQQVTLSCSPISGHRSVSWYQQTPGQGLQFLFEYFSETQRNKGNFPGRFSGRQFSNSRSEMNVSTLELGDSALYLCASSLSTGSNSPLHFGNGTRLTVT.

The J gene is TRBJ1-2, the V gene TRBV25-1, with 9 bases identical to TRBD1. With V trimmed by 7 bases and J by 6 bases, 6 bases remained unmatched. The CDR3 has 13 amino acids. From germline, CDR1 is MGHDK and CDR2 SYGVNS. DNA for the CDR3: TGTGCCAGCAACCCGGGACAGGGAAATGGCTACACCTTC. Protein: CASNPGQGNGYTF.

The V gene is TRBV5-1, the J gene TRBJ2-1; 10 nucleotides match TRBD2. Germline CDR1 reads SGHRS; CDR2 reads YFSETQ. J lost 7 bases, V lost 0 bases, and 4 bases had no gene match. The CDR3 spans 15 residues. CDR3 DNA sequence: TGCGCCAGCAGCTTGGAAGCGGGAGGGCCTAATGAGCAGTTCTTC. This codes for CASSLEAGGPNEQFF.